The 14 T cell receptor beta chains presented below share a single source sample, sequenced in a study of OX40 agonist ivuxolimab in advanced cancers. The repertoire was sequenced with immunoSEQ multiplex PCR; TCRdb's copy has only in-frame clones and lacks some. The repertoire consists of 45,000 to 65,000 clones, with 65% to 85% occurring once and the leading ten covering 13%. The material was CD4+ or CD8+ T cells sorted from blood, obtained in a trial of the OX40 agonist ivuxolimab. The receptors come from an adult with an advanced solid tumor such as melanoma, head and neck, liver or kidney cancer.

The CDR3 sequence: CASSSASGENNEQFF. In DNA form, the CDR3 reads TGTGCCAGCAGTTCGGCTAGCGGGGAGAACAATGAGCAGTTCTTC. The rearrangement uses TRBV27 and TRBJ2-1; 9 bases line up with TRBD2. This CDR3 region has 15 residues. The V and J ends lost 4 bases and 5 bases, in that order; junction bases with no gene match: 6. Germline values: CDR1 MNHEY, CDR2 SMNVEV (reference sequence).

The chain joins TRBV20-1 to TRBJ1-1; TRBD1 might be the D (5 bases). Germline V CDR1 and CDR2: DFQATT, SNEGSKA (reference sequence). The CDR3 runs to 11 residues. The CDR3 DNA follows: TGCGGTTCGGGGAAAGGGGCTGAAGCTTTCTTT. It yields the protein CGSGKGAEAFF.

The rearrangement uses TRBV7-6 and TRBJ1-4, with 8 bases that match TRBD1. Germline lookup yields CDR1 SGHVS and CDR2 FNYEAQ. The CDR3 extends over 14 amino acids. The ends lost 5 bases at V and 8 bases at J; junction bases unmatched: 7. The CDR3 loop is CASSPGQGSEKLFF. CDR3 coding DNA: TGTGCCAGCAGCCCCGGACAGGGTTCGGAAAAACTGTTTTTT.

The chain couples TRBV6-1 to TRBJ2-7, with 10 bases that match TRBD2. CDR1 is MNHNS and CDR2 is SASEGT in the germline V gene. The CDR3 totals 15 residues. The V gene end was trimmed by 7 bases and the J gene end by 0 bases; junction bases not matched to a gene: 6. CDR3 bases: TGTGCCAGCAAAACCGGACTAGCGGACTCCTACGAGCAGTACTTC. This encodes CASKTGLADSYEQYF.

This clone is termed medium-sized. The chain couples TRBV10-3 to TRBJ2-5, with D perhaps matching TRBD1 (5 bases). Trimming cost V 3 bases and J 1 base, with 9 bases left between them. Looked up from germline, CDR1 is ENHRY and CDR2 is SYGVKD. CDR3 length equals 14 residues. CDR3 nucleotide sequence: TGTGCCATCAGTGACTCGACAGCCCAAGAGACCCAGTACTTC. Translation gives CAISDSTAQETQYF.

The chain recombines TRBV6-1 with TRBJ2-7; D unclear. The CDR3 has 14 amino acids. V lost 0 bases, J lost 0 bases, and 6 bases lay in between. The germline gives CDR1 MNHNS, CDR2 SASEGT. As DNA, the CDR3 is TGTGCCAGCAGTGAAGCTGGGTACTCCTACGAGCAGTACTTC. Translation: CASSEAGYSYEQYF.

This clone occurred once. The genes are TRBV30 and TRBJ1-6, with D maybe TRBD1 (5 bases). This CDR3 comprises 14 residues. V lost 2 bases and J lost 5, with 10 bases in between. In germline, CDR1 is GTSNPN, CDR2 SVGIG (reference sequence). The CDR3 is CAWSFGANNSPLHF. Written as DNA, the CDR3 is TGTGCCTGGAGTTTTGGGGCTAATAATTCACCCCTCCACTTT.

The chain uses TRBV5-4 and TRBJ2-5; 7 bases fit TRBD2. The germline CDR1 and CDR2 sequences are SGHNT and YYREEE (reference sequence). The J segment lost 2 bases and the V segment lost 4 bases, leaving 8 bases of the junction unmatched. The CDR3 is made up of 15 amino acids. In DNA form, the CDR3 reads TGTGCCAGCAGCGCCGGAGACGGGGGGCAAGAGACCCAGTACTTC. Translating it yields CASSAGDGGQETQYF.

The chain has TRBV6-5 and TRBJ2-2, with D perhaps TRBD1 (6 bases). This CDR3 has 13 amino acids. The germline gives CDR1 MNHEY, CDR2 SVGAGI. V lost 6 bases and J 6 bases, leaving 11 bases between the germline ends. The CDR3 region is CASSQQGPGELFF. CDR3 in DNA: TGTGCCAGCAGCCAACAGGGACCCGGGGAGCTGTTTTTT.

This clone was picked up one time. This chain uses TRBV6-1 with TRBJ1-5, with unresolved D. The CDR3 extends over 13 amino acids. V lost 7 bases to trimming and J lost 4 bases, with 11 bases between them. Germline V gives CDR1 MNHNS, CDR2 SASEGT. The DNA for the CDR3 is TGTGCCAGCAAAATACGAGAAAATCAGCCCCAGCATTTT. Its protein product is CASKIRENQPQHF.

J is TRBJ1-1 and V is TRBV2; unclear D gene. Trimming removed 5 bases at V and 1 base at J, with 8 bases between. CDR1 and CDR2 from the germline V gene are SNHLY and FYNNEI. The CDR3 loop spans 13 amino acids. CDR3 DNA sequence: TGTGCCAGCAGTATCAGCAAGAACACTGAAGCTTTCTTT. The encoded protein is CASSISKNTEAFF.

J is TRBJ2-4 and V is TRBV30; tentative D call: TRBD2 (6 bases). Germline values: CDR1 GTSNPN, CDR2 SVGIG (reference sequence). This CDR3 is 16 amino acids long. Trimming removed 0 bases from V and 1 base from J, with 13 bases in between. DNA of the CDR3: TGTGCCTGGAGTGTAGGAGGGAGTGGGGCCAAAAACATTCAGTACTTC. The encoded protein is CAWSVGGSGAKNIQYF.

CDR3 bases: TGTGCCAGCAGCTTGAGGATGAACACTGAAGCTTTCTTT. Encoded protein: CASSLRMNTEAFF. The chain recombines TRBV5-4 with TRBJ1-1; D ambiguous. This CDR3 has 13 residues. Germline CDR1 is SGHNT and CDR2 is YYREEE (reference sequence). With 1 base removed from V and 0 bases from J, the gap between germline ends came to 4 bases.

The chain recombines TRBV11-2 with TRBJ2-2, with 12 positions matching TRBD2. The CDR3 spans 16 residues. Germline trimming cut 0 bases from V and 5 bases from J; bases unmatched to any gene: 1. Per germline, CDR1 SGHAT and CDR2 FQNNGV. The DNA of the CDR3 is TGTGCCAGCAGCTTAGAGCTAGCGGGAGGGACCGGGGAGCTGTTTTTT. Encoded protein: CASSLELAGGTGELFF.